This T cell receptor (beta chain) comes out of a study of monozygotic twins with inflammatory bowel disease. Findings of the study overall: People with IBD had fewer clonotypes in common with others than healthy twins did, especially with disease activity. Variability may have been added to patient repertoires by differing immunosuppressive treatments.

TCRdb reanalyzed the 5' RACE reads, giving one entry per CDR3 protein sequence and no DNA. The table lists approximately 330,000 distinct CDR3 sequences. The length of the CDR3 is 14 residues. Germline CDR1 reads SGHRS; CDR2 reads YFSETQ. Turning to this clonotype: The antigen is undetermined.

Total RNA from whole blood was isolated with no T cell sorting. The receptor was derived from a human donor with ulcerative colitis or Crohn's disease, or a healthy co-twin of an affected twin (not recorded which). The chain employs TRBV5-1 and TRBJ2-1; the TRBD1 assignment by TCRdb is unverifiable without DNA. Sequencing was carried out using blood. The CDR3 reads CASSLEASPGEQFF.